A selection of T cell receptor beta chains follows, all from one sample in a study of technical replicates of blood from a few donors. Clones were read by immunoSEQ multiplex PCR, and TCRdb kept only the in-frame ones, dropping some. The repertoire includes 87,000 or so clones, under 95% of them detected once, and about 0.27% sits in the top ten. The sequencing input was T cells isolated from PBMCs. The receptor set was obtained from a human donor in good health. CDR3s include the opening cysteine and the closing phenylalanine or tryptophan.

v_gene	j_gene	CDR3aa
TRBV10-1	TRBJ2-7	CASSESTDSSSYEQYF
TRBV29-1	TRBJ2-1	CSVLTTTSGRSYEQFF
TRBV7-2	TRBJ1-6	CASSGPGQGNSPLHF
TRBV27	TRBJ2-7	CASSFAGTSNEQYF
TRBV7-2	TRBJ2-3	CASSLQANRRDTQYF
TRBV7-9	TRBJ2-7	CASSPRTGGYEQYF
TRBV4-1	TRBJ2-2	CASSQDRRAGNTGELFF
TRBV5-4	TRBJ2-3	CASSPDSNRAADTQYF
TRBV5-1	TRBJ2-7	CASSFGQGVSYEQYF
TRBV5-1	TRBJ2-1	CASSPGLADYNEQFF
TRBV5-6	TRBJ1-1	CASSFWGRDTEAFF